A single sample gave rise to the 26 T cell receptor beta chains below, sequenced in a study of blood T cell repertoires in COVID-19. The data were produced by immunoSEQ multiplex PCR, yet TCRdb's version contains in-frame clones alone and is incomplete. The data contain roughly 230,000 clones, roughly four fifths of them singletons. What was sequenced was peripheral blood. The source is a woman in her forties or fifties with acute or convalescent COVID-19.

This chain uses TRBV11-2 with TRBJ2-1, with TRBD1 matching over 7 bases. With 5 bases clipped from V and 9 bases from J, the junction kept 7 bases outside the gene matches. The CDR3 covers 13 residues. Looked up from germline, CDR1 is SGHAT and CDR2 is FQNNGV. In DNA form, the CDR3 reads TGTGCCAGCAGCCCGGACAGGTTTTTTGAGCAGTTCTTC. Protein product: CASSPDRFFEQFF. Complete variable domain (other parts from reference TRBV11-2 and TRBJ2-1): EAGVAQSPRYKIIEKRQSVAFWCNPISGHATLYWYQQILGQGPKLLIQFQNNGVVDDSQLPKDRFSAERLKGVDSTLKIQPAKLEDSAVYLCASSPDRFFEQFFGPGTRLTVL.

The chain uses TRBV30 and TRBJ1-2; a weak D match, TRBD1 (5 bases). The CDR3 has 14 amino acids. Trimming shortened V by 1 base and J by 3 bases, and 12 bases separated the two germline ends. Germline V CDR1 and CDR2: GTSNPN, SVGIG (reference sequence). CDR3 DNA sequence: TGTGCCTGGAGTGGGGGGGTGTTCGACTATGGCTACACCTTC. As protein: CAWSGGVFDYGYTF. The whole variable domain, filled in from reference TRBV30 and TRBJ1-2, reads SQTIHQWPATLVQPVGSPLSLECTVEGTSNPNLYWYRQAAGRGLQLLFYSVGIGQISSEVPQNLSASRPQDRQFILSSKKLLLSDSGFYLCAWSGGVFDYGYTFGSGTRLTVV.

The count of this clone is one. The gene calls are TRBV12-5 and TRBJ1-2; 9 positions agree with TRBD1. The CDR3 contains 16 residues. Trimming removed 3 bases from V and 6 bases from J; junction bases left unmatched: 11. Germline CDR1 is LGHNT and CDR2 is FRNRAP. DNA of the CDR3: TGTGCTAGTGGTTTCCAATCGGGACAGGGAAAGGATGGCTACACCTTC. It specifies CASGFQSGQGKDGYTF. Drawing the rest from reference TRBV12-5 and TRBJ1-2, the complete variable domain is DARVTQTPRHKVTEMGQEVTMRCQPILGHNTVFWYRQTMMQGLELLAYFRNRAPLDDSGMPKDRFSAEMPDATLATLKIQPSEPRDSAVYFCASGFQSGQGKDGYTFGSGTRLTVV.

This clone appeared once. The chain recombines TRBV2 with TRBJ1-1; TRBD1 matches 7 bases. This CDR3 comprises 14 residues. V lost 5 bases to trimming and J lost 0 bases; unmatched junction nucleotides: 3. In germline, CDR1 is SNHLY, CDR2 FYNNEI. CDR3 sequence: CASSWGQMNTEAFF. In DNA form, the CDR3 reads TGTGCCAGCAGTTGGGGACAGATGAACACTGAAGCTTTCTTT.

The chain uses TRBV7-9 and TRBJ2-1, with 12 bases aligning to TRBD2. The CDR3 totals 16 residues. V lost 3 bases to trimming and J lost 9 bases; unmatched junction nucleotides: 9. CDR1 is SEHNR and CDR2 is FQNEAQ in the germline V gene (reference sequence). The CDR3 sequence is CASSFDGTSGQGEQFF. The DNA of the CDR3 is TGTGCCAGCAGCTTCGACGGGACTAGCGGGCAAGGTGAGCAGTTCTTC.

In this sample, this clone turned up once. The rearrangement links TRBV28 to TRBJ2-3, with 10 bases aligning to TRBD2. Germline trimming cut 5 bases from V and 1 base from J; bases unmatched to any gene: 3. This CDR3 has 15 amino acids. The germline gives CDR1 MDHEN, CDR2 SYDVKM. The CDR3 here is CASSPLAGGTDTQYF. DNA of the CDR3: TGTGCCAGCAGTCCCCTAGCGGGAGGCACAGATACGCAGTATTTT.

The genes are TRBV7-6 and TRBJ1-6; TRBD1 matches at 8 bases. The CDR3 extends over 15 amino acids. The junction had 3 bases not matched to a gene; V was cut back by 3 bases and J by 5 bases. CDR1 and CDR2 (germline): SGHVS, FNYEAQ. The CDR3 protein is CASSLGTGDNSPLHF. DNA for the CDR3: TGTGCCAGCAGCTTGGGGACAGGAGATAATTCACCCCTCCACTTT. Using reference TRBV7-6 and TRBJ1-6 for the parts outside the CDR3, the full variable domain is GAGVSQSPRYKVTKRGQDVALRCDPISGHVSLYWYRQALGQGPEFLTYFNYEAQQDKSGLPNDRFSAERPEGSISTLTIQRTEQRDSAMYRCASSLGTGDNSPLHFGNGTRLTVT.

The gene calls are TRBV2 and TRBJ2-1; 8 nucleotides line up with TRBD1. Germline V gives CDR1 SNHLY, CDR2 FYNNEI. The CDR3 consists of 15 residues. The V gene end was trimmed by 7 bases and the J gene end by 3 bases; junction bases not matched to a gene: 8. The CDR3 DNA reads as TGTGCCAGCAAGAGGCCAGGACAGGGCTACAATGAGCAGTTCTTC. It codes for CASKRPGQGYNEQFF.

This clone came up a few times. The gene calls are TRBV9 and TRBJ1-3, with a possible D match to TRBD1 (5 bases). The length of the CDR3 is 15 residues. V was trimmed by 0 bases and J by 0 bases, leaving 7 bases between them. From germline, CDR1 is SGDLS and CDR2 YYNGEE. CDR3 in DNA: TGTGCCAGCAGCGTAGAAGGGGACTCTGGAAACACCATATATTTT. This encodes CASSVEGDSGNTIYF.

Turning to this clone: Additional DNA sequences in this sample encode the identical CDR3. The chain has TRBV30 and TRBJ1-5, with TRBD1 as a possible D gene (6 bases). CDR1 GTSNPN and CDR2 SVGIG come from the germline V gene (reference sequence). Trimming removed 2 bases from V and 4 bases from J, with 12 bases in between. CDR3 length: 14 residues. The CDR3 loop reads CAWSRGGGNQPQHF. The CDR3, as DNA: TGTGCCTGGAGTAGGGGGGGCGGGAATCAGCCCCAGCATTTT.

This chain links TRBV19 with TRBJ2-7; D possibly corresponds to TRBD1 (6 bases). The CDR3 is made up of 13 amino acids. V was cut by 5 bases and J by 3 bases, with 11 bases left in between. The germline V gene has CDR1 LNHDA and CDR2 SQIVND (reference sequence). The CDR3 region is CASSPGHNYEQYF. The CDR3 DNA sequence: TGTGCCAGTAGTCCGGGACATAACTACGAGCAGTACTTC.

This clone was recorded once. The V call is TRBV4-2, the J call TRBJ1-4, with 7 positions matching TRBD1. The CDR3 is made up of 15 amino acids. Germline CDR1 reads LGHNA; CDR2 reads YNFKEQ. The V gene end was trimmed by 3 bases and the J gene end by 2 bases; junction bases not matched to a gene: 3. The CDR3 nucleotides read TGTGCCAGCAGCCAGGCGGGACAGACTAATGAAAAACTGTTTTTT. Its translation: CASSQAGQTNEKLFF.

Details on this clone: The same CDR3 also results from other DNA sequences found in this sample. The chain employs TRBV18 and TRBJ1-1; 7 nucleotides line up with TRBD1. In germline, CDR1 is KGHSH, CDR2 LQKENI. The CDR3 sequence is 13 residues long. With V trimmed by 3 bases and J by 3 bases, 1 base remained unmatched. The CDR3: CASSPQGDTEAFF. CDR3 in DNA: TGTGCCAGCTCACCGCAGGGGGACACTGAAGCTTTCTTT.

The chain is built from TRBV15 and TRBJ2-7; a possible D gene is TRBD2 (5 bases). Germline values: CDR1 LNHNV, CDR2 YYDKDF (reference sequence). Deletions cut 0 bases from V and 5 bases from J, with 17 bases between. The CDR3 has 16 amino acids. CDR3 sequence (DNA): TGTGCCACCAGCAGAGATTCCATGGGAGTGAATCACGAGCAGTACTTC. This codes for CATSRDSMGVNHEQYF.

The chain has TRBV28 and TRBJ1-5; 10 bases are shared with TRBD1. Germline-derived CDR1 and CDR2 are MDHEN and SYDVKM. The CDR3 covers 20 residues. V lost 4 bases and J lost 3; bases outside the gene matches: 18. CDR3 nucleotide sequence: TGTGCCAGCAGTTGGGGTCGGACCAGGGGGACAGGGGCTGACAATCAGCCCCAGCATTTT. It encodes CASSWGRTRGTGADNQPQHF. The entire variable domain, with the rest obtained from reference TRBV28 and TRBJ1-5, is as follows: DVKVTQSSRYLVKRTGEKVFLECVQDMDHENMFWYRQDPGLGLRLIYFSYDVKMKEKGDIPEGYSVSREKKERFSLILESASTNQTSMYLCASSWGRTRGTGADNQPQHFGDGTRLSIL.

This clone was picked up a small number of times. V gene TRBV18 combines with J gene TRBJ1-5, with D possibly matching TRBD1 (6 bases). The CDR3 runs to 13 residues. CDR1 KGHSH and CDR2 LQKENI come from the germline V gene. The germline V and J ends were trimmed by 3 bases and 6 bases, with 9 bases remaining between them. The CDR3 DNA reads TGTGCCAGCTCACCGGACAGAGTTCAGCCCCAGCATTTT. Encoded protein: CASSPDRVQPQHF.

CDR3 DNA sequence: TGTGCCAGCAGTGAAACGACAGGGGTGAACTATGGCTACACCTTC. Protein sequence: CASSETTGVNYGYTF. The V gene is TRBV6-1, the J gene TRBJ1-2; 8 bases fit TRBD1. The CDR3 is made up of 15 amino acids. Germline V gives CDR1 MNHNS, CDR2 SASEGT. V was pared by 2 bases and J by 2 bases, with 4 bases of the junction left unmatched.

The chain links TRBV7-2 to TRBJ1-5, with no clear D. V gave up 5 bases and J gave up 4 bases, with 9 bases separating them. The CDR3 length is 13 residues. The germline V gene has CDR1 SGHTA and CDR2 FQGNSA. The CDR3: CASSVRANQPQHF. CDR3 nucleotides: TGTGCCAGCAGCGTACGCGCTAATCAGCCCCAGCATTTT.

The CDR3 DNA reads as TGTGCCAGCAGCCGCAGACAGGGTAGAATCCGCCAAGAGACCCAGTACTTC. Translated: CASSRRQGRIRQETQYF. V and J are TRBV3-1 (or the pseudogene TRBV3-2) and TRBJ2-5; TRBD1 matches 7 bases. J was trimmed by 1 base and V by 4 bases; bases with no gene match: 12. CDR1 is LGHDT and CDR2 is YNNKEL in the germline V gene (reference sequence). The CDR3 length is 17 residues.

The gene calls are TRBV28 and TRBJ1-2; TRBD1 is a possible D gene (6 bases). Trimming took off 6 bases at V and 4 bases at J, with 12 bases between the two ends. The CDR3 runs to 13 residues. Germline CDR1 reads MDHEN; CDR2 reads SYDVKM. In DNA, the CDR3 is TGTGCCAGCAGAACAGGGACGGGCTATGGCTACACCTTC. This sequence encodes CASRTGTGYGYTF.

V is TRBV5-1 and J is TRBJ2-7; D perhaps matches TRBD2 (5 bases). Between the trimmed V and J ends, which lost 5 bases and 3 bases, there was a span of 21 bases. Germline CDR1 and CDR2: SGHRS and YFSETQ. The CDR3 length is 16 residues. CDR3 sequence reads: CASRRWRAQNGYEQYF. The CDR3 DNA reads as TGCGCCAGCAGACGTTGGCGGGCCCAGAACGGCTACGAGCAGTACTTC.

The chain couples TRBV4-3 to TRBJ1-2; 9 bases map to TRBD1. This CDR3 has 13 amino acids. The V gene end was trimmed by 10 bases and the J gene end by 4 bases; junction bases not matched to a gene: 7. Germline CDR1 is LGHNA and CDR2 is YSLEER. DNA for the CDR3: TGCGCCAACCTCGGGACAGGGTGCTATGGCTACACCTTC. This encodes CANLGTGCYGYTF.

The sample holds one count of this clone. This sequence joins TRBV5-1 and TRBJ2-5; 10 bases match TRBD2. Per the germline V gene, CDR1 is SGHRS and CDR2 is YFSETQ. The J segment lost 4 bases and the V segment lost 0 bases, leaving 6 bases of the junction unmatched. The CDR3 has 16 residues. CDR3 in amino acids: CASSLDLAGVPETQYF. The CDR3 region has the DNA TGCGCCAGCAGCTTGGACCTAGCGGGAGTCCCAGAGACCCAGTACTTC.

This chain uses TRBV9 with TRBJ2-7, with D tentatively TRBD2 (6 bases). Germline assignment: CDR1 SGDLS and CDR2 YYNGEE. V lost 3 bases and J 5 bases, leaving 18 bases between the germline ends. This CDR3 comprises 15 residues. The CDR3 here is CASSEGDRERNEQYF. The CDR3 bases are TGTGCCAGCAGCGAAGGCGACCGGGAGAGGAACGAGCAGTACTTC.

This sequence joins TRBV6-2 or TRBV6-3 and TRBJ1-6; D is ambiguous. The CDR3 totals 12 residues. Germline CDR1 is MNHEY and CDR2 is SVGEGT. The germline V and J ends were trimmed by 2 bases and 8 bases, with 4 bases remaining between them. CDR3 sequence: CASSYLYSPLHF. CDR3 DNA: TGTGCCAGCAGTTACCTCTATTCACCCCTCCACTTT.

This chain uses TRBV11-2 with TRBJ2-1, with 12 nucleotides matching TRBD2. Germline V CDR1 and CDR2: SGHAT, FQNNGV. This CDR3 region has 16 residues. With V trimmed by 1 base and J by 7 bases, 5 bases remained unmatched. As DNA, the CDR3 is TGTGCCAGCAGCTTAGTAAGGACTAGCGGGACTAATGAGCAGTTCTTC. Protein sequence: CASSLVRTSGTNEQFF. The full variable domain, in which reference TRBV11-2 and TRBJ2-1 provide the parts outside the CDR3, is EAGVAQSPRYKIIEKRQSVAFWCNPISGHATLYWYQQILGQGPKLLIQFQNNGVVDDSQLPKDRFSAERLKGVDSTLKIQPAKLEDSAVYLCASSLVRTSGTNEQFFGPGTRLTVL.